What follows are 11 T cell receptor beta chains derived from one specimen sequenced in a study of regulatory T cells in long-lasting Graves disease. Investigators prepared the TCR beta libraries by applying iRepertoire HTBI primers and Arm-PCR of CDR3 regions. One entry per CDR3 protein results from TCRdb running MiXCR on the multiplex PCR reads. This table holds over 350,000 distinct CDR3 sequences, about 15% found once. The time point: newly diagnosed GD, antithyroid drugs for less than 3 months. PBMC-extracted RNA yielded the TCR library. A further study also used this sample, focusing on T cells in Graves' hyperthyroidism and ophthalmopathy.

The sample was peripheral blood mononuclear cells (PBMCs), taken at new diagnosis, from a patient treated with antithyroid drugs. The receptors were sampled from a woman aged 40 to 55 with Graves disease.

This clonotype was counted many times. The genes are TRBV2 and TRBJ1-4; no clear D gene. V dropped 5 bases and J dropped 7 bases, with 11 bases sitting between them. Germline loops: CDR1 SNHLY, CDR2 FYNNEI. This CDR3 has 13 amino acids. The CDR3: CASSPHLTEKLFF. The CDR3 DNA follows: TGTGCCAGCAGTCCCCATCTTACTGAAAAACTGTTTTTT.

The chain employs TRBV6-2 or TRBV6-3 and TRBJ1-1; D unclear. Germline V gene data show CDR1 as MNHEY and CDR2 as SVGEGT. The CDR3 loop spans 12 amino acids. Between the trimmed V and J ends, which lost 0 bases and 8 bases, there was a span of 7 bases. The CDR3 spells CASSYSGWEAFF. The CDR3 DNA reads TGTGCCAGCAGTTACTCCGGGTGGGAAGCTTTCTTT.

The chain recombines TRBV11-2 with TRBJ2-1; 14 bases line up with TRBD2. V lost 6 bases, J lost 2 bases, and 9 bases stayed unmatched. The CDR3 is made up of 18 amino acids. Germline V gene lookup returns CDR1 SGHAT and CDR2 FQNNGV. The CDR3 sequence: CASSPGTSGSPAYNEQFF. The CDR3 nucleotides read TGTGCCAGCAGTCCCGGGACTAGCGGGAGTCCAGCCTACAATGAGCAGTTCTTC.

This clonotype was seen repeatedly, ten times or more. V is TRBV27 and J is TRBJ2-2, with 9 bases that match TRBD1. V was clipped by 3 bases and J by 7 bases; unmatched bases: 9. Germline-derived CDR1 and CDR2 are MNHEY and SMNVEV (reference sequence). This CDR3 is built from 16 residues. CDR3 loop: CASSLLGTGNRGELFF. In DNA form, the CDR3 reads TGTGCCAGCAGTTTGTTAGGGACAGGGAATCGCGGGGAGCTGTTTTTT.

This clonotype appeared many times. The V gene is TRBV12-3 or TRBV12-4, the J gene TRBJ1-4, with 7 bases identical to TRBD1. The ends lost 10 bases at V and 8 bases at J; junction bases unmatched: 13. This CDR3 spans 14 amino acids. CDR3 nucleotides: TGTGCCACTGCCGGGACAGAGAATTTCGAAAAACTGTTTTTT. Translation gives CATAGTENFEKLFF.

Remarks on this clonotype: A much larger clone differs by one base, so this may be a read error. The V call is TRBV11-3, the J call TRBJ2-2; D may be TRBD1 (5 bases). Germline-derived CDR1 and CDR2 are SGHNT and YENEEA. This CDR3 is 15 amino acids long. The CDR3 sequence is CASGLRAGKTGELFF. The CDR3 DNA reads as TGTGCCAGCGGCTTAAGGGCAGGGAAGACCGGGGAGCTGTTTTTT.

This clonotype was recorded a few times. V usage is TRBV24-1 and J usage is TRBJ2-3, with D uncertain. From germline, CDR1 is KGHDR and CDR2 SFDVKD. The CDR3 is 13 amino acids. V lost 8 bases and J 2 bases, leaving 10 bases between the germline ends. CDR3 DNA sequence: TGTGCCACCACAAGCCAGTTCACAGATACGCAGTATTTT. It is translated as CATTSQFTDTQYF.

There are many counts of this clonotype. The J gene is TRBJ2-1, the V gene TRBV20-1; 8 bases line up with TRBD2. Germline assignment: CDR1 DFQATT and CDR2 SNEGSKA (reference sequence). The CDR3 covers 14 residues. V shed 5 bases, J shed 8 bases, and the junction held 11 bases outside the gene matches. The CDR3 sequence is CSARGFSGNYEQFF. The CDR3 DNA follows: TGCAGTGCTCGTGGTTTTAGCGGGAATTATGAGCAGTTCTTC.

This clonotype was recorded many times. The rearrangement uses TRBV7-2 and TRBJ2-5; a weak D match, TRBD1 (6 bases). V gave up 4 bases and J gave up 5 bases, with 17 bases separating them. Germline V gene data show CDR1 as SGHTA and CDR2 as FQGNSA. This CDR3 region has 15 residues. CDR3 protein: CASSWQGLGSETQYF. The CDR3 DNA reads as TGTGCCAGCAGCTGGCAGGGGTTGGGATCGGAGACCCAGTACTTC.

Many counts were recorded for this clonotype. V is TRBV18 and J is TRBJ2-7, with D possibly matching TRBD2 (6 bases). The CDR3 is 13 residues long. Germline V gene lookup returns CDR1 KGHSH and CDR2 LQKENI. The germline V and J ends were trimmed by 2 bases and 5 bases, with 10 bases remaining between them. As DNA, the CDR3 is TGTGCCAGCTCACCAGGGACTGCACACGAGCAGTACTTC. This gives the protein CASSPGTAHEQYF.

There are many counts of this clonotype. This rearrangement joins TRBV28 to TRBJ2-1; D might be TRBD1 or TRBD2, each matching 5 bases. The germline V and J ends were trimmed by 6 bases and 0 bases, with 18 bases remaining between them. Germline loops: CDR1 MDHEN, CDR2 SYDVKM. The CDR3 consists of 17 residues. The CDR3 is CASRSSSLDSSYNEQFF. CDR3 in DNA: TGTGCCAGCAGGTCATCGTCACTAGACAGCTCCTACAATGAGCAGTTCTTC.